This T cell receptor beta chain was recorded in a study of cytomegalovirus exposure and HLA in healthy donors. The primer mix had 60 Vbeta and 13 Jbeta primers. The repertoire was sequenced with immunoSEQ multiplex PCR; TCRdb's copy has only in-frame clones and lacks some. The listing contains around 45,000 clones. The trim removed 6 bases at V and 5 bases at J, leaving 1 base unmatched. The V gene's germline CDR1 is SGHVS and CDR2 FNYEAQ. The CDR3 length is 13 residues. Sequencing was performed on PBMCs. The receptor comes from a woman aged 25 to 45 in good health and CMV-seronegative. The V gene is TRBV7-6, the J gene TRBJ2-3, with TRBD2 matching over 11 bases. Here the CDR3 reads CASRGTSGDTQYF. The CDR3 nucleotides read TGTGCCAGCAGAGGGACTAGCGGAGATACGCAGTATTTT. Looking up the rest from reference TRBV7-6 and TRBJ2-3 gives the full variable domain: GAGVSQSPRYKVTKRGQDVALRCDPISGHVSLYWYRQALGQGPEFLTYFNYEAQQDKSGLPNDRFSAERPEGSISTLTIQRTEQRDSAMYRCASRGTSGDTQYFGPGTRLTVL.